A selection of T cell receptor beta chains follows, all from one sample in a study of T-cell reconstitution after alpha-beta-depleted transplantation in children. TCRdb recomputed calls from the PCR reads with MiXCR, one row per CDR3 protein. Of fewer than 700,000 distinct CDR3 sequences in the sample, under 15% were seen once. Sequencing was performed on PBMCs, mostly from graft donor cells, taken 360 days after TCRalphabeta/CD19-depleted stem cell transplant. The receptors stem from a male patient under 18 who had a stem cell transplant for acute myeloid leukemia, so the T cells may come from the graft donor. CDR3s include the opening cysteine and the closing phenylalanine or tryptophan. The order of the fields is D gene, V gene, J gene, clone size, CDR3 DNA, CDR3 protein. A D gene is named only where the DNA matches it firmly. Clone sizes are given selectively: once, few, many, or a class where the clone is expanded.

.	TRBV9	TRBJ2-2	.	TGTGCCAGCAGCGTAGGAGCAGAGAGGACCGGGGAGCTGTTTTTT	CASSVGAERTGELFF
TRBD1	TRBV9	TRBJ2-7	few	TGTGCCAGCAGCCCCCGACCTGGGACAGCCCCCTACGAGCAGTACTTC	CASSPRPGTAPYEQYF
.	TRBV20-1	TRBJ2-6	few	TGCAGTGCTAGACCCAGGTCTGGGGCCAACGTCCTGACTTTC	CSARPRSGANVLTF
TRBD2	TRBV5-1	TRBJ2-4	.	TGCGCCAGCAGCTTTCCCTCAGCGGGAGGGCCGTACATTCAGTACTTC	CASSFPSAGGPYIQYF
.	TRBV21-1	TRBJ2-7	.	TGTGCCAGCAGCAAAGTAAACAGGGGGTTCTACGAGCAGTACTTC	CASSKVNRGFYEQYF
.	TRBV20-1	TRBJ1-2	many	TGCAGTGCTAGTTGGGAATTTGGCTATGGCTACACCTTC	CSASWEFGYGYTF
TRBD1	TRBV2	TRBJ2-4	.	TGTGCCAGCAGTCCGAGGGGACAGCGGACCAAAAACATTCAGTACTTC	CASSPRGQRTKNIQYF
.	TRBV6-1	TRBJ1-6	.	TGTGCCACCCACGTTGGGGGCCAAAATTCACCCCTCCACTTT	CATHVGGQNSPLHF
TRBD2	TRBV28	TRBJ2-1	.	TGTGCCAGTTTCGCCGGGGCTAGCGGGAGGGCCTCCTTCTACAATGAGCAGTTCTTC	CASFAGASGRASFYNEQFF
.	TRBV28	TRBJ2-2	few	TGTGCCAGCCGATTACGACGGACGCGAAACACCGGGGAGCTGTTTTTT	CASRLRRTRNTGELFF
TRBD2	TRBV18	TRBJ2-2	.	TGTGCCAGCTCACCACGTCTAACTAGCGGGAATGACACCGGGGAGCTGTTTTTT	CASSPRLTSGNDTGELFF
.	TRBV5-1	TRBJ2-2	.	TGCGCCAGCAGGCCTACCCATAACGGGGAGCTGTTTTTT	CASRPTHNGELFF
TRBD1	TRBV20-1	TRBJ1-2	.	TGCAGTGCCACGACAGGGGCCCAAGGCTACACCTTC	CSATTGAQGYTF
TRBD1	TRBV19	TRBJ1-1	many	TGTGCCAGTCGACAGGGAGAAGCTTTCTTT	CASRQGEAFF
.	TRBV7-2	TRBJ2-4	.	TGTGCCAGCAGCTTAGCGCGGCCAGGGGGGCTCTGGGCCAAAAACATTCAGTACTTC	CASSLARPGGLWAKNIQYF
.	TRBV6-1	TRBJ2-5	few	TGTGCCAGCAGCCCACCGCCGAGGAGGGTCGAGACCCAGTACTTC	CASSPPPRRVETQYF
TRBD2	TRBV24-1	TRBJ2-1	many	TGTGCCACCAGTGACGGACTAGCGGGAGGAAATGAGCAGTTCTTC	CATSDGLAGGNEQFF